These T cell receptor beta chains were read from a single sample in a study of control samples from healthy donors and cancer patients. Method: immunoSEQ multiplex PCR; TCRdb's copy keeps in-frame clones and lacks some. The table records approximately 93,000 clones, roughly nine tenths of them present only once. Sequencing was carried out using PBMCs. The receptors derive from a woman between 45 and 60 years old with colorectal cancer. The CDR3 runs from the conserved cysteine through the conserved F or W. D genes are given only for firm matches.

d_call,v_call,j_call,cdr3_aa
TRBD2,TRBV7-9,TRBJ2-3,CASSLRLAGSTDTQYF
-,TRBV12-3/TRBV12-4,TRBJ1-5,CASSLEGPQPQHF
-,TRBV9,TRBJ2-5,CASSVAGFEGETQYF
TRBD1,TRBV7-3,TRBJ1-6,CASSLKGQGGSPLHF
TRBD2,TRBV19,TRBJ2-1,CASTAGGSSYNEQFF
-,TRBV7-3,TRBJ1-6,CASSPDGGRPLHF
TRBD1,TRBV7-2,TRBJ1-3,CASSLDRAAGNTIYF
-,TRBV5-1,TRBJ2-5,CASSLAPGSRETQYF
TRBD1,TRBV7-2,TRBJ1-6,CASSPETGVLNSPLHF
-,TRBV7-2,TRBJ2-1,CASSLDNGGYNEQFF
-,TRBV7-3,TRBJ2-5,CASSLGPSRETQYF
-,TRBV5-8,TRBJ1-4,CASSLAVARENEKLFF
-,TRBV6-2/TRBV6-3,TRBJ1-1,CASSKGLRTEAFF
TRBD1,TRBV5-6,TRBJ2-5,CASSLARTGKETQYF
TRBD1,TRBV10-2,TRBJ1-1,CASMSVTGGTEAFF
-,TRBV14,TRBJ1-1,CASSDFGTEAFF
TRBD1,TRBV7-3,TRBJ1-6,CASSLPTGGYNSPLHF
-,TRBV6-5,TRBJ1-5,CASSTDRNSNQPQHF
TRBD2,TRBV7-2,TRBJ2-5,CASSFTSGGPVGQYF
TRBD2,TRBV7-2,TRBJ2-5,CASSFGTSDISGQYF
-,TRBV19,TRBJ2-6,CASSARSFSGANVLTF
-,TRBV5-8,TRBJ1-5,CASSLGPLPNQPQHF
TRBD1,TRBV2,TRBJ1-5,CASSDRGRTQPQHF
-,TRBV2,TRBJ1-6,CASIEESSYNSPLHF
-,TRBV6-5,TRBJ2-5,CASSRYQETQYF
-,TRBV7-2,TRBJ1-1,CASSEPFRGGNTEAFF
-,TRBV24-1,TRBJ1-1,CATSDGHMNTEAFF
TRBD1,TRBV11-1,TRBJ1-2,CASSPHRGGNYGYTF
-,TRBV7-9,TRBJ2-5,CASSPPAEGTQYF
TRBD1,TRBV5-8,TRBJ1-1,CASSRDRVGEAFF
-,TRBV18,TRBJ1-3,CASSPADSISGNTIYF
-,TRBV7-2,TRBJ1-1,CASSPALRGSGTEAFF
-,TRBV7-2,TRBJ1-2,CASSTSTVPGYTF
-,TRBV16,TRBJ1-2,CASSQPPGRANYGYTF
-,TRBV5-6,TRBJ2-6,CASSRSGANVLTF
-,TRBV19,TRBJ2-3,CASSIIADTQYF
TRBD1,TRBV18,TRBJ1-4,CASSPDRVANEKLFF
TRBD1,TRBV6-5,TRBJ2-1,CASSQGALYNEQFF
TRBD1,TRBV30,TRBJ1-1,CAWSLGTGAAFF
-,TRBV5-8,TRBJ1-2,CASSQTAYYGYTF
-,TRBV5-1,TRBJ1-6,CASSLDTPGSPLHF
TRBD2,TRBV7-8,TRBJ2-2,CASGKGLAGGIDTGELFF
-,TRBV20-1,TRBJ1-5,CSASEGGLGQPQHF
-,TRBV2,TRBJ2-1,CARGKDYNEQFF
TRBD2,TRBV6-5,TRBJ2-3,CASRTSGSTDTQYF
TRBD2,TRBV19,TRBJ2-3,CASSPGPGGGADTQYF